Listed below are T cell receptor beta chains from one sample, sequenced in a study of control samples from healthy donors and cancer patients. Sequencing was performed with immunoSEQ multiplex PCR; in TCRdb, only in-frame clones are kept and a portion is missing. The table lists some 160,000 clones, more than 85% of them singletons, with less than 0.75% in the top ten. Sequenced input: blood. These TCRs come from a young woman in good health. The conserved cysteine and the conserved F or W are not part of the CDR3 here. The D gene is left open where the match is weak.

D	V	J	CDR3
.	TRBV6-5	TRBJ1-1	ASRGPPMEAF
TRBD2	TRBV13	TRBJ2-7	ARSSSPGGGAYEQY
.	TRBV20-1	TRBJ2-7	SARAGAEQY
.	TRBV24-1	TRBJ2-5	ATSDKGGETQY
.	TRBV15	TRBJ1-5	ATSRSARDSNQPQH
.	TRBV12-3/TRBV12-4	TRBJ2-7	ASSTGRNYEQY
TRBD2	TRBV10-3	TRBJ2-2	AISESALAGGAGELF
TRBD1	TRBV5-8	TRBJ2-7	ASSRQGASYEQY
TRBD1	TRBV6-5	TRBJ2-2	ASSLGQGTSGELF
.	TRBV10-3	TRBJ1-3	AISQGPGNTIY
TRBD1	TRBV7-9	TRBJ2-7	ASSLVGQGAYEQY
TRBD1	TRBV7-9	TRBJ2-3	ASSLEFVYEGADTQY
TRBD1	TRBV27	TRBJ2-3	ASSSGQGTDTQY
.	TRBV20-1	TRBJ2-7	SATLGEQY
TRBD1	TRBV24-1	TRBJ2-2	ATSDSPGQGTNTGELF
TRBD2	TRBV11-3	TRBJ2-7	ASSPGGAREQY
TRBD1	TRBV27	TRBJ2-5	ASSAGQGEEETQY
.	TRBV9	TRBJ1-1	ASSVGMRTEAF
TRBD1	TRBV4-2	TRBJ2-1	ASSQDTGRGHDEQF
.	TRBV29-1	TRBJ1-1	SVFTAAGEAF
TRBD2	TRBV3-1/TRBV3-2	TRBJ2-2	ASSRELATGELF
.	TRBV6-1	TRBJ2-7	ASSEGWGPYEQY
.	TRBV18	TRBJ2-5	ASSPPESETQY
.	TRBV6-5	TRBJ1-4	ASSLGVGVRVKLF
TRBD2	TRBV11-2	TRBJ2-1	ASSPSSPSGRAHEQF
.	TRBV5-4	TRBJ2-3	ARLANTQY
.	TRBV6-5	TRBJ1-1	ASSLGSDTEAF
TRBD1	TRBV3-1/TRBV3-2	TRBJ2-6	ASSQETGHRDVLT
.	TRBV21-1	TRBJ2-7	ARRGGYEQY
TRBD1	TRBV4-1	TRBJ2-7	ASSPQGVREQY
TRBD1	TRBV6-2/TRBV6-3	TRBJ1-5	ASSYSNRGRWNQPQH
.	TRBV27	TRBJ1-5	ASSVQGYSNQPQH
TRBD2	TRBV7-8	TRBJ2-3	ASSPRTSGAFTDTQY
TRBD1	TRBV6-2/TRBV6-3	TRBJ2-7	ASSAGTGGYEQY
.	TRBV19	TRBJ2-1	ASSNAFFLGNEQF
.	TRBV19	TRBJ1-1	ASSTLTGQAEAF
TRBD1	TRBV4-1	TRBJ1-2	ASSQRTGLDRGYT
.	TRBV3-1/TRBV3-2	TRBJ1-4	ASSQGWLATNEKLF
.	TRBV5-1	TRBJ1-1	ASSGGAGVMNTEAF
TRBD1	TRBV4-3	TRBJ2-1	ASSQGTGGYNEQF
.	TRBV27	TRBJ1-5	ASSTIQGSNQPQH
.	TRBV9	TRBJ2-6	ASSVGAGANVLT
.	TRBV19	TRBJ1-2	ASGGGPREDYGYT
TRBD2	TRBV3-1/TRBV3-2	TRBJ2-1	ASSPLLAGISSYNEQF
.	TRBV11-3	TRBJ2-1	ASSLEGPTSIYNEQF
TRBD2	TRBV5-1	TRBJ2-3	ASSLGLAGDDTQY
.	TRBV2	TRBJ1-6	ASSPGGAGSPLH
.	TRBV28	TRBJ2-1	ASSPLDTSSYNEQF
.	TRBV9	TRBJ1-1	ASSGSLNTEAF
.	TRBV9	TRBJ1-1	ASSVAGYTEAF
TRBD2	TRBV6-1	TRBJ2-7	ASSEGRLANRYEQY